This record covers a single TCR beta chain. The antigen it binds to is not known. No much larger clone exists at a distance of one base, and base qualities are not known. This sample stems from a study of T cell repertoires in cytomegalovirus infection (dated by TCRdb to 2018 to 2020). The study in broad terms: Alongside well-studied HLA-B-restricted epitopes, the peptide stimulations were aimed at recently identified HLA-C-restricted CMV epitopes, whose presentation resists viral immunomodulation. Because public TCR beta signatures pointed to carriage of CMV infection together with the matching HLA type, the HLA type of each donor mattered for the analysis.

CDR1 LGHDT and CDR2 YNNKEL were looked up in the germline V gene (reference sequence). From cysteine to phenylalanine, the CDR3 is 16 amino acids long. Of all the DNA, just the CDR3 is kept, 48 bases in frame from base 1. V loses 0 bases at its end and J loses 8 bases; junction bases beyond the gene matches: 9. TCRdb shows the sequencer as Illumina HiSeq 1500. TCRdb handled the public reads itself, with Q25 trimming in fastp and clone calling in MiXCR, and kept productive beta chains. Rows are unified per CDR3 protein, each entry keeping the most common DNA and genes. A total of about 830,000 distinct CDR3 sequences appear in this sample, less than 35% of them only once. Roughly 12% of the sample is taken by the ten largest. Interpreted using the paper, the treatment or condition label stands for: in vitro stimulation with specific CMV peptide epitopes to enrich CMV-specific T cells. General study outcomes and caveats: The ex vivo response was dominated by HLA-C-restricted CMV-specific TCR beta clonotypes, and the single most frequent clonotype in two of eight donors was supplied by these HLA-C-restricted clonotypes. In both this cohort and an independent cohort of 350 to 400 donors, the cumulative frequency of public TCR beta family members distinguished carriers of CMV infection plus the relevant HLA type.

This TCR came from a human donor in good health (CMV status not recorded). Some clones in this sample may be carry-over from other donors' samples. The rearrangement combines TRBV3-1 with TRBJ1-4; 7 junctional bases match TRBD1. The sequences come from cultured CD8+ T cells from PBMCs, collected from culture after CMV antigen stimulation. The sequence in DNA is TGTGCCAGCAGCCAAGATATACAGGGGATAGGGGAAAAACTGTTTTTT. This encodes CASSQDIQGIGEKLFF.